The 30 T cell receptor beta chains below were found in one sample sequenced in a study of blood T cells in healthy people across ages. The use of a sample-barcoded 5' primer and a J-beta primer mix characterized a second PCR of about 6 to 11 cycles. TCRdb processed the 5' RACE reads anew with MiXCR; each CDR3 protein has one entry. The repertoire consists of around 710,000 distinct CDR3 sequences, with roughly two fifths occurring once and the leading ten covering 20% to 25%. Sample: blood. These receptors came from a woman in her sixties in good health.

The chain is built from TRBV28 and TRBJ2-3; 12 bases line up with TRBD2. CDR3 length: 15 amino acids. From germline, CDR1 is MDHEN and CDR2 SYDVKM. After removal of 8 bases from V and 2 bases from J, the junction contained 5 bases not matched to a gene. The CDR3 DNA is TGTGCCAGCTCTAGCGGGGGGGCCGCCACAGATACGCAGTATTTT. Translated: CASSSGGAATDTQYF.

This clonotype was found a few times. The chain recombines TRBV6-2 or TRBV6-3 with TRBJ2-2; D remains ambiguous. Germline values: CDR1 MNHEY, CDR2 SVGEGT. The CDR3 contains 16 residues. The germline V and J ends were trimmed by 8 bases and 3 bases, with 19 bases remaining between them. This CDR3 reads CASSSSDQIHTGELFF. In DNA form, the CDR3 reads TGTGCCAGCTCGTCCAGCGACCAAATTCACACCGGGGAGCTGTTTTTT.

This clonotype was found many times. The chain uses TRBV7-9 and TRBJ2-7, with a tentative D call TRBD2 (5 bases). There are 14 residues in the CDR3. Germline V CDR1 and CDR2: SEHNR, FQNEAQ (reference sequence). V was cut by 1 base and J by 5 bases, with 12 bases left in between. CDR3 amino acids: CASSLGRQTNEQYF. DNA for the CDR3: TGTGCCAGCAGCTTAGGGAGGCAGACCAACGAGCAGTACTTC. Drawing the rest from reference TRBV7-9 and TRBJ2-7, the complete variable domain is DTGVSQNPRHKITKRGQNVTFRCDPISEHNRLYWYRQTLGQGPEFLTYFQNEAQLEKSRLLSDRFSAERPKGSFSTLEIQRTEQGDSAMYLCASSLGRQTNEQYFGPGTRLTVT.

This chain links TRBV12-3 or TRBV12-4 with TRBJ2-2; TRBD2 aligns across 8 bases. The V segment lost 4 bases and the J segment 5 bases; nucleotides outside the gene matches: 9. The CDR3 extends over 16 amino acids. CDR3 DNA sequence: TGTGCCAGCAGTTACCTAGGCGGGGGGTGGACCGGGGAGCTGTTTTTT. This translates into CASSYLGGGWTGELFF.

This clonotype was observed a handful of times. The genes are TRBV2 and TRBJ2-5; maybe TRBD1 (6 bases). V lost 7 bases, J lost 4 bases, and 16 bases lay in between. In germline, CDR1 is SNHLY, CDR2 FYNNEI. The CDR3 loop spans 14 amino acids. The CDR3 protein is CASTPGQIIETQYF. The CDR3 coding sequence is TGTGCCAGCACCCCCGGACAGATCATAGAGACCCAGTACTTC. The whole variable domain, remainder taken from reference TRBV2 and TRBJ2-5, is EPEVTQTPSHQVTQMGQEVILRCVPISNHLYFYWYRQILGQKVEFLVSFYNNEISEKSEIFDDQFSVERPDGSNFTLKIRSTKLEDSAMYFCASTPGQIIETQYFGPGTRLLVL.

The chain recombines TRBV5-1 with TRBJ2-2, with a possible D match to TRBD2 (5 bases). The CDR3 runs 16 residues. In germline, CDR1 is SGHRS, CDR2 YFSETQ. Deletions cut 7 bases from V and 3 bases from J, with 19 bases between. The CDR3 sequence is CASGLGPLGDTGELFF. In DNA, the CDR3 is TGCGCCAGCGGCCTCGGGCCTCTCGGGGACACCGGGGAGCTGTTTTTT.

In this sample, this clonotype turned up a few times. This sequence joins TRBV7-6 and TRBJ2-5, with 11 bases fitting TRBD2. The CDR3 sequence is 17 residues long. Trimming cost V 1 base and J 0 bases; bases outside gene matches: 4. Germline CDR1 SGHVS, CDR2 FNYEAQ. CDR3: CASSLGGGLADQETQYF. In nucleotides, the CDR3 is TGTGCCAGCAGCTTAGGGGGGGGACTAGCGGACCAAGAGACCCAGTACTTC.

This chain joins TRBV11-2 and TRBJ1-5; D perhaps matches TRBD1 (6 bases). The CDR3 runs to 13 residues. V was trimmed by 4 bases and J by 7 bases, leaving 11 bases between them. Germline V gene sequence: CDR1 SGHAT, CDR2 FQNNGV. The CDR3 sequence is CASSSSGEQPQHF. CDR3 nucleotides: TGTGCCAGCAGCTCGTCAGGGGAACAGCCCCAGCATTTT.

The rearrangement links TRBV2 to TRBJ2-1; 8 bases are shared with TRBD2. With V trimmed by 4 bases and J by 8 bases, 10 bases remained unmatched. The CDR3 has 15 amino acids. Per germline, CDR1 SNHLY and CDR2 FYNNEI. The CDR3 sequence is CASSVAGGTRDEQFF. DNA of the CDR3: TGTGCCAGCAGTGTCGCGGGGGGCACCCGGGATGAGCAGTTCTTC. Filled out from reference TRBV2 and TRBJ2-1, the complete variable domain reads EPEVTQTPSHQVTQMGQEVILRCVPISNHLYFYWYRQILGQKVEFLVSFYNNEISEKSEIFDDQFSVERPDGSNFTLKIRSTKLEDSAMYFCASSVAGGTRDEQFFGPGTRLTVL.

The chain employs TRBV7-8 and TRBJ1-2; D might be TRBD1 (5 bases). The V end was cut by 4 bases, the J end by 3 bases, with 12 bases between. CDR1 SGHVS and CDR2 FQNEAQ come from the germline V gene. The CDR3 runs 14 residues. Here the CDR3 DNA reads TGTGCCAGCAGCTCCGGGACCGACTACTATGGCTACACCTTC. As protein: CASSSGTDYYGYTF. Supplemented by reference TRBV7-8 and TRBJ1-2, the full variable domain reads GAGVSQSPRYKVAKRGQDVALRCDPISGHVSLFWYQQALGQGPEFLTYFQNEAQLDKSGLPSDRFFAERPEGSVSTLKIQRTQQEDSAVYLCASSSGTDYYGYTFGSGTRLTVV.

This clonotype was counted only a few times. The chain carries TRBV2 and TRBJ1-5; D ambiguous. V dropped 7 bases and J dropped 1 base, with 8 bases sitting between them. CDR1 and CDR2 (germline): SNHLY, FYNNEI. The CDR3 totals 13 residues. CDR3 sequence: CASTQDSNQPQHF. Here the CDR3 DNA reads TGTGCCAGCACCCAGGACAGCAATCAGCCCCAGCATTTT.

Note on this clonotype: At one end the junction does not follow the germline gene, possibly because of a read error. This chain links TRBV12-3 or TRBV12-4 with TRBJ2-3; D possibly corresponds to TRBD2 (6 bases). There are 16 residues in the CDR3. The CDR3 nucleotides read TGTGCCAGCAGTTTTGAGGCTAGCGATAGCGCAGATATGCAGTATTTT. Its protein is CASSFEASDSADMQYF.

This clonotype has at least ten counts. The chain joins TRBV6-5 to TRBJ2-4, with 9 bases aligning to TRBD2. The germline CDR1 and CDR2 sequences are MNHEY and SVGAGI. After removal of 5 bases from V and 3 bases from J, the junction contained 5 bases not matched to a gene. The CDR3 has 15 residues. DNA of the CDR3: TGTGCCAGCAGTGCGGGAGGGACGAGCAAAAACATTCAGTACTTC. This gives the protein CASSAGGTSKNIQYF.

This chain uses TRBV7-8 with TRBJ2-5; D not certain. Germline lookup yields CDR1 SGHVS and CDR2 FQNEAQ. The CDR3 extends over 16 amino acids. Trimming shortened V by 3 bases and J by 5 bases, and 19 bases separated the two germline ends. Here the CDR3 DNA reads TGTGCCAGCAGCTTTGGGTCGCCCGTAGCCGCGGAGACCCAGTACTTC. This gives the protein CASSFGSPVAAETQYF. Based on the CDR3 plus reference TRBV7-8 and TRBJ2-5, the full variable domain is GAGVSQSPRYKVAKRGQDVALRCDPISGHVSLFWYQQALGQGPEFLTYFQNEAQLDKSGLPSDRFFAERPEGSVSTLKIQRTQQEDSAVYLCASSFGSPVAAETQYFGPGTRLLVL.

About this clonotype itself: Being one base from a much bigger clone, this may be a read error. This sequence joins TRBV7-9 and TRBJ2-7; D might be TRBD1 (6 bases). Germline V gene data show CDR1 as SEHNR and CDR2 as FQNEAQ (reference sequence). The CDR3 loop spans 14 amino acids. V was clipped by 4 bases and J by 1 base, with 11 bases between them. DNA for the CDR3: TGTGCCAGCAGCTCCACGCAGGGGTCCTACGAGCAGTACTTC. This codes for CASSSTQGSYEQYF.

Here the CDR3 DNA reads TGTGCCAGCAGCGCGAGCGGGATGTCGGAGACCCAGTTCTTC. Residues: CASSASGMSETQFF. This chain links TRBV9 with TRBJ2-1; 7 bases agree with TRBD2. The CDR3 has 14 residues. Looked up from germline, CDR1 is SGDLS and CDR2 is YYNGEE. V shed 3 bases, J shed 13 bases, and the junction held 13 bases outside the gene matches.

The chain uses TRBV29-1 and TRBJ2-7; 8 bases agree with TRBD1. Germline CDR1 and CDR2: SQVTM and ANQGSEA. The CDR3 covers 12 residues. V was clipped by 3 bases and J by 5 bases; unmatched bases: 3. The DNA for the CDR3 is TGCAGCGTTGACCCGACAGGGGACGAGCAGTACTTC. Translating it yields CSVDPTGDEQYF.

This clonotype has more than one count but fewer than ten. The gene calls are TRBV12-3 or TRBV12-4 and TRBJ2-3; D might be TRBD1 or TRBD2, each matching 5 bases. The CDR3 sequence is 13 residues long. Trimming left V 8 bases short and J 3 bases short, with 12 bases between. The CDR3 here is CASRRGETDTQYF. CDR3 sequence (DNA): TGTGCCAGCCGACGGGGCGAGACAGATACGCAGTATTTT.

This clonotype was recorded many times. The chain links TRBV29-1 to TRBJ2-5; D may be TRBD1 (8 bases). V was trimmed by 8 bases and J by 5 bases, leaving 24 bases between them. The germline gives CDR1 SQVTM, CDR2 ANQGSEA. The CDR3 spans 15 residues. The CDR3 coding sequence is TGCAGCTCCCTCTTGAACAGGGGGGGTATTGAGACCCAGTACTTC. Residues: CSSLLNRGGIETQYF.

The sample holds a few counts of this clonotype. The rearrangement uses TRBV6-1 and TRBJ2-7, with TRBD1 matching 9 bases. With 4 bases clipped from V and 3 bases from J, the junction kept 7 bases outside the gene matches. CDR1 is MNHNS, CDR2 SASEGT, per germline. The CDR3 spans 15 residues. CDR3 nucleotides: TGTGCCAGCAGTGCCCTCGGACAGGGGATCTACGAGCAGTACTTC. Protein: CASSALGQGIYEQYF.

The chain links TRBV6-6 to TRBJ2-3; 13 nucleotides line up with TRBD2. CDR3 length: 17 amino acids. V was clipped by 2 bases and J by 1 base; unmatched bases: 3. Germline CDR1 MNHNY, CDR2 SVGAGI (reference sequence). CDR3: CASSYTSGGAGTDTQYF. The CDR3 nucleotides read TGTGCCAGCAGTTACACTAGCGGGGGGGCCGGCACAGATACGCAGTATTTT.

This clonotype was observed a handful of times. J is TRBJ2-2 and V is TRBV4-2; a possible D gene is TRBD2 (6 bases). Trimming removed 3 bases from V and 1 base from J, with 12 bases in between. Germline V gene sequence: CDR1 LGHNA, CDR2 YNFKEQ. The CDR3 consists of 16 residues. CDR3 nucleotide sequence: TGTGCCAGCAGCCAGGGGGACTCCCGGAACACCGGGGAGCTGTTTTTT. Translated, it gives CASSQGDSRNTGELFF.

The genes are TRBV5-1 and TRBJ2-3, with 8 bases identical to TRBD2. V was pared by 2 bases and J by 5 bases, with 7 bases of the junction left unmatched. CDR1 is SGHRS, CDR2 YFSETQ, per germline. The length of the CDR3 is 15 residues. The CDR3 DNA sequence: TGCGCCAGCAGCTTAGGAGCGGGAGTTGTAGATACGCAGTATTTT. Translated, it gives CASSLGAGVVDTQYF.

This clonotype was detected once. This may come from a read error, since a much larger clone is one base off. J is TRBJ2-5 and V is TRBV12-3 or TRBV12-4, with D unresolved. The V and J ends lost 6 bases and 9 bases respectively, with 11 bases between them. The CDR3 is 11 amino acids. CDR3 nucleotide sequence: TGTGCCAGCAGCCCAACAAAGTCCCAGTACTTC. It encodes CASSPTKSQYF.

This clonotype turned up a few times. The rearrangement links TRBV7-6 to TRBJ2-3; D is unclear. V was clipped by 2 bases and J by 3 bases, with 12 bases between them. In germline, CDR1 is SGHVS, CDR2 FNYEAQ. The CDR3 runs to 15 residues. DNA of the CDR3: TGTGCCAGCAGCTTATCCAACGTGGGGACAGATACGCAGTATTTT. This gives the protein CASSLSNVGTDTQYF.

As DNA, the CDR3 is TGCAGTGCTAGATGGCTAGCAAATGAGCAGTTCTTC. Translation gives CSARWLANEQFF. This chain joins TRBV20-1 and TRBJ2-1, with D tentatively TRBD2 (5 bases). The CDR3 loop spans 12 amino acids. Trimming left V 2 bases short and J 7 bases short, with 9 bases between. Germline V CDR1 and CDR2: DFQATT, SNEGSKA (reference sequence).

V and J are TRBV2 and TRBJ2-1; D possibly corresponds to TRBD1 (6 bases). CDR1 and CDR2 from the germline V gene are SNHLY and FYNNEI. Trimming stripped 5 bases from V and 5 bases from J, with 10 bases between. The CDR3 is made up of 13 amino acids. The CDR3 loop is CASSSKGDNEQFF. The CDR3 DNA follows: TGTGCCAGCAGTTCCAAGGGGGACAATGAGCAGTTCTTC.

The chain joins TRBV21-1 to TRBJ2-7; TRBD1, the table's D call, was not compared with the DNA. TRBV21-1 represents a pseudogene. The CDR3 runs to 13 residues. In nucleotides, the CDR3 is TGTGCCAGTCAACGTCGGGGGTACTACGAGCAGTACTTC. Protein product: CASQRRGYYEQYF.

As for this clonotype: One junction end does not reproduce the germline sequence, and a read error may be involved. The chain recombines TRBV7-9 with TRBJ2-5, with D tentatively TRBD1 (6 bases). Per the germline V gene, CDR1 is SEHNR and CDR2 is FQNEAQ (reference sequence). The CDR3 runs 15 residues. CDR3 sequence (DNA): TGTGCCAGCGGCTTCGGACAGCAAGTGTTTGAGACCCAGTACTTC. It is translated as CASGFGQQVFETQYF.

The chain joins TRBV4-1 to TRBJ1-1; possibly TRBD1 for D (6 bases). Trimming stripped 1 base from V and 0 bases from J, with 9 bases between. The germline V gene encodes CDR1 MGHRA and CDR2 YSYEKL. This CDR3 has 15 amino acids. The CDR3 nucleotides read TGCGCCAGCAGCCAAGGGGGGCAGCTGAACACTGAAGCTTTCTTT. Encoded protein: CASSQGGQLNTEAFF.